The present T cell receptor beta chain was sequenced within a study of T cell repertoires in cytomegalovirus infection. Whole-study context: Newly reported HLA-C-restricted and thoroughly characterized HLA-B-restricted CMV epitopes were employed. Based on public TCR beta signatures, there were indications of CMV infection and of a matching HLA type.

TCRdb re-derived calls from the reads in MiXCR, one entry per CDR3 protein. Here the sample spans around 120,000 distinct CDR3 sequences, less than 55% being singletons. The ends lost 7 bases at V and 8 bases at J; junction bases unmatched: 10. The CDR3 extends over 12 amino acids. The V gene's germline CDR1 is SQVTM and CDR2 ANQGSEA. Comment on this clonotype: Its matching antigen is unknown.

The material was CD8+ T cells from cultured PBMCs, obtained from culture after CMV antigen stimulation. This sequence was found in a human donor in good health (CMV status not recorded). Some clones in this sample may be carry-over from other donors' samples. The chain links TRBV29-1 to TRBJ1-1, with 7 bases fitting TRBD1. The CDR3: CSALGQAREAFF. DNA for the CDR3: TGCAGCGCTCTAGGACAGGCTAGGGAAGCTTTCTTT. Filled out from reference TRBV29-1 and TRBJ1-1, the complete variable domain reads SAVISQKPSRDICQRGTSLTIQCQVDSQVTMMFWYRQQPGQSLTLIATANQGSEATYESGFVIDKFPISRPNLTFSTLTVSNMSPEDSSIYLCSALGQAREAFFGQGTRLTVV.